The 17 T cell receptor beta chains given below trace back to one sample, sequenced in a study of T cell repertoires in cytomegalovirus infection. One entry per CDR3 protein results from TCRdb running MiXCR on the reads. The table lists fewer than 1,000,000 distinct CDR3 sequences, around 32% of them singletons. These receptors have no identified antigens. The sample in question was cultured CD8+ T cells from PBMCs, obtained from culture after CMV antigen stimulation. These TCRs come from a human donor in good health (CMV status not recorded). Some clones in this sample may be carry-over from other donors' samples.

This clonotype came up a few times. V usage is TRBV2 and J usage is TRBJ1-3, with D possibly TRBD1 on 5 matching bases. V gave up 3 bases and J gave up 2 bases, with 11 bases separating them. Germline V gene data show CDR1 as SNHLY and CDR2 as FYNNEI. The CDR3 length is 15 residues. CDR3 DNA sequence: TGTGCCAGCAGTGATGGGGGTCTAACTGGAAACACCATATATTTT. This codes for CASSDGGLTGNTIYF. The whole variable domain, filled in from reference TRBV2 and TRBJ1-3, reads EPEVTQTPSHQVTQMGQEVILRCVPISNHLYFYWYRQILGQKVEFLVSFYNNEISEKSEIFDDQFSVERPDGSNFTLKIRSTKLEDSAMYFCASSDGGLTGNTIYFGEGSWLTVV.

This clonotype was detected a few times. The CDR3 bases are TGTGCTAGTGGTTTGGTATCTGTAGATACGCAGTATTTT. Amino acid sequence: CASGLVSVDTQYF. This sequence joins TRBV12-5 and TRBJ2-3; the D is unclear. V lost 0 bases, J lost 5 bases, and 6 bases lay in between. Germline CDR1 is LGHNT and CDR2 is FRNRAP. The length of the CDR3 is 13 residues.

The table lists this clonotype with a few counts. The chain carries TRBV19 and TRBJ1-1; D unclear. Germline V lookup: CDR1 LNHDA, CDR2 SQIVND (reference sequence). The V and J ends lost 1 base and 2 bases respectively, with 8 bases between them. The CDR3 is made up of 14 amino acids. DNA for the CDR3: TGTGCCAGTAGTATAGTGTGGGTAAACACTGAAGCTTTCTTT. It encodes CASSIVWVNTEAFF.

The chain has TRBV15 and TRBJ2-7; D uncertain. The CDR3 covers 14 residues. V shed 0 bases and J shed 2 bases, with 8 bases lying between them. Germline V gene lookup returns CDR1 LNHNV and CDR2 YYDKDF (reference sequence). The CDR3 sequence: CATSRDRSAYEQYV. The CDR3 bases are TGTGCCACCAGCAGAGATCGGTCGGCCTACGAGCAGTACGTC.

This clonotype was seen a handful of times. This chain joins TRBV7-9 and TRBJ2-2; D is possibly TRBD2 (6 bases). V was cut by 4 bases and J by 2 bases, with 11 bases left in between. This CDR3 has 15 amino acids. CDR1 and CDR2 from the germline V gene are SEHNR and FQNEAQ (reference sequence). The chain's CDR3 is CASSWRDRNTGELFF. The CDR3 nucleotides read TGTGCCAGCAGCTGGAGGGATCGAAACACCGGGGAGCTGTTTTTT.

This clonotype was seen more than once but under ten times. The chain recombines TRBV6-1 with TRBJ1-2; tentative D call: TRBD1 (5 bases). V was pared by 6 bases and J by 1 base, with 18 bases between. The CDR3 consists of 16 residues. Germline V lookup: CDR1 MNHNS, CDR2 SASEGT. The CDR3 is CASSPGWSVYNYGYTF. CDR3 nucleotides: TGTGCCAGCAGCCCAGGGTGGTCTGTTTATAACTATGGCTACACCTTC.

This clonotype has more than one count but fewer than ten. The rearrangement joins TRBV12-3 or TRBV12-4 to TRBJ2-7; TRBD1 is a possible D gene (6 bases). V lost 3 bases to trimming and J lost 0 bases, with 9 bases between them. The CDR3 has 14 residues. The CDR3 DNA follows: TGTGCCAGCAGTTTTCAGGGGAGCTCCTACGAGCAGTACTTC. Translating gives CASSFQGSSYEQYF.

This clonotype has just a few counts. This chain uses TRBV7-9 with TRBJ1-1; 9 positions match TRBD1. This CDR3 region has 15 residues. The junction had 2 bases not matched to a gene; V was cut back by 0 bases and J by 3 bases. The germline gives CDR1 SEHNR, CDR2 FQNEAQ (reference sequence). CDR3 bases: TGTGCCAGCAGCTTAGCGGGACAGGGAGACACTGAAGCTTTCTTT. This translates into CASSLAGQGDTEAFF.

In its sample, this clonotype was seen once. The chain links TRBV24-1 to TRBJ2-2; 9 nucleotides align to TRBD1. Per germline, CDR1 KGHDR and CDR2 SFDVKD. CDR3 length equals 14 residues. Losses at the gene ends were 5 bases for V and 7 bases for J; bases not matched to a gene: 4. CDR3 in DNA: TGTGCCACCAGTGGAACAGGGGGCCACGGGGAGCTGTTTTTT. It codes for CATSGTGGHGELFF.

This clonotype appeared a few times. The CDR3 reads CASSSLVRLAGGQYNEQFF. CDR3 in DNA: TGTGCCAGCAGCTCCCTAGTAAGACTAGCGGGGGGACAATACAATGAGCAGTTCTTC. This rearrangement joins TRBV6-2 or TRBV6-3 to TRBJ2-1; 13 bases are shared with TRBD2. J lost 4 bases, V lost 6 bases, and 15 bases had no gene match. From germline, CDR1 is MNHEY and CDR2 SVGEGT. CDR3 length: 19 residues.

This clonotype has at least ten counts. The DNA of the CDR3 is TGTGCCAGCAGCCGACTAGCGGGGAGCACAGATACGCAGTATTTT. It is translated as CASSRLAGSTDTQYF. The chain couples TRBV7-6 to TRBJ2-3; 11 nucleotides line up with TRBD2. This CDR3 is built from 15 residues. V gave up 5 bases and J gave up 0 bases; unmatched junction bases: 1. The germline V gene encodes CDR1 SGHVS and CDR2 FNYEAQ.

This clonotype was counted a few times. The rearrangement joins TRBV7-6 to TRBJ1-5, with TRBD1 as a possible D gene (5 bases). V lost 0 bases, J lost 8 bases, and 11 bases lay in between. CDR1 is SGHVS and CDR2 is FNYEAQ in the germline V gene. The CDR3 covers 14 residues. For the CDR3, the DNA is TGTGCCAGCAGCTTAGCGGGACTGCTAGAGCCCCAGCATTTT. This gives the protein CASSLAGLLEPQHF.

V and J are TRBV7-9 and TRBJ2-2; the D is unclear. The length of the CDR3 is 14 residues. V lost 5 bases and J 0 bases, leaving 7 bases between the germline ends. CDR1 and CDR2 from the germline V gene are SEHNR and FQNEAQ (reference sequence). CDR3 amino acids: CASSGVPNTGELFF. For the CDR3, the DNA is TGTGCCAGCAGCGGGGTACCGAACACCGGGGAGCTGTTTTTT.

This clonotype was seen a few times. CDR3 region: CASSIKVYNEQFF. CDR3 coding DNA: TGTGCCAGCAGTATAAAGGTATACAATGAGCAGTTCTTC. The chain couples TRBV28 to TRBJ2-1; D not resolved. The germline V and J ends were trimmed by 5 bases and 4 bases, with 9 bases remaining between them. This CDR3 is 13 amino acids long. Germline loops: CDR1 MDHEN, CDR2 SYDVKM.

The DNA for the CDR3 is TGCAGTGCTAGAGATAGGGCTTTGGGGTTGACCGGGGAGCTGTTTTTT. This translates into CSARDRALGLTGELFF. The chain is built from TRBV20-1 and TRBJ2-2; no definite D call. Between the trimmed V and J ends, which lost 0 bases and 5 bases, there was a span of 16 bases. The V gene's germline CDR1 is DFQATT and CDR2 SNEGSKA (reference sequence). The CDR3 is made up of 16 amino acids.

This chain links TRBV5-1 with TRBJ1-2; D is ambiguous. V was trimmed by 9 bases and J by 5 bases, leaving 17 bases between them. CDR1 and CDR2 from the germline V gene are SGHRS and YFSETQ. The CDR3 is 13 residues long. CDR3 protein: CAKKRKDSYGYTF. The CDR3 DNA sequence: TGCGCCAAAAAGCGGAAAGATTCTTATGGCTACACCTTC.

The chain couples TRBV27 to TRBJ1-2; no clear D gene. Trimming pared 4 bases from V and 3 bases from J, leaving 9 bases between. The CDR3 length is 13 residues. Germline V gene sequence: CDR1 MNHEY, CDR2 SMNVEV (reference sequence). The CDR3 sequence is CASSSVGDYGYTF. The CDR3 region has the DNA TGTGCCAGCAGTTCGGTTGGGGACTATGGCTACACCTTC.